Listed here is a single T cell receptor (beta chain). The data originate from a study of blood T cell repertoires in COVID-19. Looking at the study overall: The United States, Italy and Spain provided the acute and convalescent COVID-19 samples.

Repertoires were generated with immunoSEQ multiplex PCR, while TCRdb's copy carries only in-frame clones and drops some. The sample carries 85,000 to 130,000 clones, 70% to 90% recorded once. The study recruited people aged roughly 18 to 100 years across about 25 US areas. Looked up from germline, CDR1 is SGHRS and CDR2 is YFSETQ. V lost 1 base, J lost 5 bases, and 11 bases stayed unmatched. The CDR3 is 16 residues long. Sequencing was carried out using PBMCs or T cells enriched from blood (not recorded which). V gene TRBV5-1 combines with J gene TRBJ2-5, with 7 bases matching TRBD2. The sequence came from a woman in her fifties or sixties who had recovered from COVID-19. The CDR3 region has the DNA TGCGCCAGCAGCTTGCTCGTGGGGGGGTCCATTGAGACCCAGTACTTC. Translating gives CASSLLVGGSIETQYF.